This TCR beta chain was profiled in a study of vaccination and CD4 T cells after COVID-19. Study in general: Six males and four females, two of them Hispanic, were enrolled as convalescents.

Germline V gene sequence: CDR1 DFQATT, CDR2 SNEGSKA (reference sequence). V was cut by 3 bases and J by 4 bases, with 12 bases left in between. The length of the CDR3 is 13 residues. Treatment specified: approximately 10-day PBMC culture with coronavirus spike peptide pools or control peptides (ViraFEST assay). Using peptide pools, antigen-specific T cells were expanded in ViraFEST before TCRs were sequenced. Following a culture period (approximately 9 days), negative selection was used to isolate CD4+ T cells. This clonotype was detected a few times. Its antigen is unknown. Study-level findings and limits: Clonotypes reactive to SARS-CoV-2 had a median that went up from roughly 21 to 40, but not significantly.

Sequencing of the DNA from cultured CD4+ T cells was carried out with the Oncomine TCR Beta short-read assay. TCRdb independently ran MiXCR on the PCR reads; one entry per CDR3 protein. The data show some 15,000 distinct CDR3 sequences, around 50% seen once. This TCR derives from a human donor who had recovered from COVID-19. Sample: CD4+ T cells from blood, cultured in vitro. The genes are TRBV20-1 and TRBJ1-2; D not certain. CDR3 sequence: CSASLGMRYGYTF. CDR3 bases: TGCAGTGCTAGCCTTGGGATGCGCTATGGCTACACCTTC.